The clone carrying this TCR beta chain was counted a few times. The CDR3 is 14 amino acids. Per germline, CDR1 SGHRS and CDR2 YFSETQ. The V and J ends lost 6 bases and 5 bases, in that order; junction bases with no gene match: 10. The data originate from a study of shared clonotypes between healthy human individuals. Genomic DNA of every subset was divided equally among multiple immunoSEQ plates. The replicate PCRs on unsorted PBMC were given approximately 0.3 ug DNA, which is approximately 30,000 T cell genomes. Sequenced by immunoSEQ multiplex PCR; TCRdb stores in-frame clones only, minus some. This sample has over 400,000 clones, with around 73% found just once.

The specimen sequenced was PBMCs. This clonotype was sampled from a middle-aged woman in good health. Some clones in this sample may be carry-over from other donors' samples. The rearrangement links TRBV5-1 to TRBJ1-1, with 7 positions matching TRBD1. The CDR3 bases are TGCGCCAGCACGTCACGACAGGGTTGGACTGAAGCTTTCTTT. It codes for CASTSRQGWTEAFF.